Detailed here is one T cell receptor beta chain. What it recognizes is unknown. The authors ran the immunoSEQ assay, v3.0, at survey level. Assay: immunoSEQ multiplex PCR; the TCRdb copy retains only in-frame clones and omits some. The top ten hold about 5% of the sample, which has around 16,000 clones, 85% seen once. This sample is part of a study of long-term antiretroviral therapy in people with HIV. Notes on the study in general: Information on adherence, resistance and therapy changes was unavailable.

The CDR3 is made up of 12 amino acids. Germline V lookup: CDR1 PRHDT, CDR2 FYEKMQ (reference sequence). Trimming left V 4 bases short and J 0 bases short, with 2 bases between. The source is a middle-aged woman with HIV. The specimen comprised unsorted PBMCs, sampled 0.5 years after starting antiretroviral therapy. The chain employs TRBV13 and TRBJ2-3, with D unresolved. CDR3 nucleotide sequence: TGTGCCAGCAGCTACAGCACAGATACGCAGTATTTT. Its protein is CASSYSTDTQYF.